The sequence of this TCR beta chain was determined in a study of post-analysis software for immune sequencing data. Study summary: Relapsing-remitting, secondary progressive and progressive-relapsing multiple sclerosis were all included among the disease courses. Study-level points and caveats: F measure showed strong co-clustering of same-batch samples. Controls' normalized Chao1 diversity significantly exceeded that of multiple sclerosis patients. Several TRBV segments, TRBV5-6, TRBV5-1 and TRBV20-1 among them, were found more frequent in patients than controls.

CDR1 DFQATT and CDR2 SNEGSKA come from the germline V gene (reference sequence). The CDR3 loop spans 11 amino acids. Trimming removed 1 base from V and 7 bases from J, with 7 bases in between. Every TCR beta cDNA library bore unique molecular identifiers. In TCRdb, the PCR reads were re-called with MiXCR into one record per CDR3 protein. The table has 750,000 to 950,000 distinct CDR3 sequences, roughly half seen once. This clonotype appeared a few times. The antigen remains unidentified. Input material: blood. The clonotype was recovered from a girl aged 5-17 years with multiple sclerosis. The chain joins TRBV20-1 to TRBJ1-1; unclear D gene. The CDR3 spells CSARVRREAFF. The CDR3 DNA reads TGCAGTGCTAGAGTAAGGCGTGAAGCTTTCTTT.